Below, one TCR beta chain is given with its context. Trimming left V 4 bases short and J 6 bases short, with 10 bases between. CDR1 is LNHDA, CDR2 SQIVND, per germline (reference sequence). The CDR3 totals 13 residues. Using immunoSEQ multiplex PCR, the repertoire was profiled, and TCRdb retains in-frame clones only, with some absent. The table records about 1.1 million clones, 75% to 80% of them present only once. These data belong to a study of shared clonotypes between healthy human individuals. Study context: Three plates were used per donor for CD4 naive, three for CD4 memory, two for CD8 naive and one for CD8 memory.

Sequences were obtained from memory CD4+ T cells from PBMCs. The subset denotes: CD45RA-negative fraction. The chain is built from TRBV19 and TRBJ1-5; D not certain. This sequence originates from a man aged 18 to 30 in good health. Some clones in this sample may be carry-over from other donors' samples. The CDR3 sequence is CASSTGPSQPQHF. As DNA, the CDR3 is TGTGCCAGTAGTACCGGCCCCAGTCAGCCCCAGCATTTT.